The rows below give T cell receptor beta chains drawn from one sample of a study of CD8+ T cells in alopecia areata. The data were produced by immunoSEQ multiplex PCR, yet TCRdb's version contains in-frame clones alone and is incomplete. The top ten clones hold 8% to 11% of a sample with 95,000 to 150,000 clones, around 48% of them seen once. Sequenced sample: NKG2D-low CD8+ T cells sorted from blood. The receptors derive from a human donor with alopecia areata. Both conserved end residues are part of each CDR3. The order of the fields is clone size, D gene, V gene, J gene, CDR3 DNA, CDR3 protein. A D gene is named only where the DNA matches it firmly. Clone size is shown for a subset of rows, as once, few, many or a class of expanded clone.

clone size: -
D gene: TRBD1
V gene: TRBV15
J gene: TRBJ2-7
CDR3 DNA: TGTGCCACCAGCAGTACACAGGGGGACGAGCAGTACTTC
CDR3 protein: CATSSTQGDEQYF

clone size: once
D gene: -
V gene: TRBV29-1
J gene: TRBJ2-1
CDR3 DNA: TGCAGCGTTGAACCTGGGGGGGGACAATTCTTC
CDR3 protein: CSVEPGGGQFF

clone size: -
D gene: TRBD1
V gene: TRBV29-1
J gene: TRBJ1-2
CDR3 DNA: TGCAGCGTTGAAGCCCCGGGACAGACTAACTATGGCTACACCTTC
CDR3 protein: CSVEAPGQTNYGYTF

clone size: -
D gene: TRBD2
V gene: TRBV14
J gene: TRBJ2-1
CDR3 DNA: TGTGCCAGCAGGTCCGGGACTAGCGGCTACAATGAGCAGTTCTTC
CDR3 protein: CASRSGTSGYNEQFF

clone size: once
D gene: TRBD2
V gene: TRBV13
J gene: TRBJ2-7
CDR3 DNA: TGTGCCAGCAGCTTAGGTCGGGGGGACTACGAGCAGTACTTC
CDR3 protein: CASSLGRGDYEQYF

clone size: -
D gene: TRBD2
V gene: TRBV27
J gene: TRBJ2-1
CDR3 DNA: TGTGCCAGCGGCGCAGGGGGACTAGCGGACAATGAGCAGTTCTTC
CDR3 protein: CASGAGGLADNEQFF

clone size: -
D gene: -
V gene: TRBV5-1
J gene: TRBJ2-7
CDR3 DNA: TGCGCCAGCAGCTTATTTAGGGACGGAACTAACTACGAGCAGTACTTC
CDR3 protein: CASSLFRDGTNYEQYF

clone size: few
D gene: -
V gene: TRBV29-1
J gene: TRBJ2-1
CDR3 DNA: TGCAGCGTTGAAGATCTCGGGGAGCAGTTCTTC
CDR3 protein: CSVEDLGEQFF

clone size: -
D gene: TRBD1
V gene: TRBV29-1
J gene: TRBJ2-1
CDR3 DNA: TGCAGCGTGGTCGGACAGGGGGATTATCTTAGCTCCTACAATGAGCAGTTCTTC
CDR3 protein: CSVVGQGDYLSSYNEQFF

clone size: -
D gene: -
V gene: TRBV23-1
J gene: TRBJ1-6
CDR3 DNA: TGCGCCAGCAGTCAATCGGCCCGGACGACTAATTCACCCCTCCACTTT
CDR3 protein: CASSQSARTTNSPLHF

clone size: -
D gene: TRBD1
V gene: TRBV9
J gene: TRBJ2-5
CDR3 DNA: TGTGCCAGCAGCGTAGCGGGACAGGGGCAAGAGACCCAGTACTTC
CDR3 protein: CASSVAGQGQETQYF

clone size: -
D gene: -
V gene: TRBV7-9
J gene: TRBJ2-7
CDR3 DNA: TGTGCCAGCAGCTTAGATCTCCTACCCGAGCAGTACTTC
CDR3 protein: CASSLDLLPEQYF

clone size: once
D gene: -
V gene: TRBV7-2
J gene: TRBJ2-2
CDR3 DNA: TGTGCCAGCAGCTTAGTTGGGGTCCCCGGGGAGCTGTTTTTT
CDR3 protein: CASSLVGVPGELFF

clone size: -
D gene: -
V gene: TRBV27
J gene: TRBJ1-5
CDR3 DNA: TGTGCCAGCAGTCCTTTTTCAGCGAATCAGCCCCAGCATTTT
CDR3 protein: CASSPFSANQPQHF

clone size: -
D gene: -
V gene: TRBV29-1
J gene: TRBJ1-1
CDR3 DNA: TGCAGCGTTGACTGGACCGGGACTGAAGCTTTCTTT
CDR3 protein: CSVDWTGTEAFF

clone size: -
D gene: -
V gene: TRBV29-1
J gene: TRBJ2-5
CDR3 DNA: TGCAGCGTTGAAGAGGGGTTAGAGACCCAGTACTTC
CDR3 protein: CSVEEGLETQYF

clone size: -
D gene: TRBD2
V gene: TRBV30
J gene: TRBJ2-1
CDR3 DNA: TGTGCCTGCACACCCGGGACTAGCTACAATGAGCAGTTCTTC
CDR3 protein: CACTPGTSYNEQFF

clone size: few
D gene: TRBD1
V gene: TRBV9
J gene: TRBJ2-7
CDR3 DNA: TGTGCCAGCAGCGTAGAAGGGGGCGCGGACCAGGACGAGCAGTACTTC
CDR3 protein: CASSVEGGADQDEQYF

clone size: -
D gene: -
V gene: TRBV4-1
J gene: TRBJ2-7
CDR3 DNA: TGCGCCAGCAGCCAAGATCCTTTAGGGGGGGAGCAGTACTTC
CDR3 protein: CASSQDPLGGEQYF

clone size: -
D gene: TRBD1
V gene: TRBV30
J gene: TRBJ1-4
CDR3 DNA: TGTGCCTGGTCGGGACAGACTAATGAAAAACTGTTTTTT
CDR3 protein: CAWSGQTNEKLFF

clone size: -
D gene: TRBD2
V gene: TRBV29-1
J gene: TRBJ2-1
CDR3 DNA: TGCAGCGTTGATGCCAGCGGGAACTACAATGAGCAGTTCTTC
CDR3 protein: CSVDASGNYNEQFF

clone size: once
D gene: -
V gene: TRBV27
J gene: TRBJ2-7
CDR3 DNA: TGTGCCAGCAGTGGTGGACGCCTGAAGCAGTACTTC
CDR3 protein: CASSGGRLKQYF

clone size: -
D gene: TRBD1
V gene: TRBV29-1
J gene: TRBJ2-7
CDR3 DNA: TGCAGCGTCGCTACGGGGACAGGGGCCATGAGCGAGCAGTACTTC
CDR3 protein: CSVATGTGAMSEQYF

clone size: -
D gene: -
V gene: TRBV6-1
J gene: TRBJ1-2
CDR3 DNA: TGTGCCAGCAGTGACAGGAGCAACTATGGCTACACCTTC
CDR3 protein: CASSDRSNYGYTF

clone size: -
D gene: -
V gene: TRBV7-9
J gene: TRBJ2-2
CDR3 DNA: TGTGCCAGCACTGACAATTTGGGAACCGGGGAGCTGTTTTTT
CDR3 protein: CASTDNLGTGELFF

clone size: -
D gene: -
V gene: TRBV29-1
J gene: TRBJ2-1
CDR3 DNA: TGCAGCGTCCCCCCGGACCGATACGACAATGAGCAGTTCTTC
CDR3 protein: CSVPPDRYDNEQFF

clone size: few
D gene: TRBD2
V gene: TRBV9
J gene: TRBJ2-7
CDR3 DNA: TGTGCCAGCAGCGCGGTAGCGGGATCGGACGAGCAGTACTTC
CDR3 protein: CASSAVAGSDEQYF

clone size: -
D gene: -
V gene: TRBV29-1
J gene: TRBJ1-1
CDR3 DNA: TGCAGCGCCCTGACACCGACCGCTGAAGCTTTCTTT
CDR3 protein: CSALTPTAEAFF

clone size: -
D gene: TRBD2
V gene: TRBV6-4
J gene: TRBJ2-2
CDR3 DNA: TGTGCCAGCAGTGAAAGCGGGGGGGCCGAATCCGGGGAGCTGTTTTTT
CDR3 protein: CASSESGGAESGELFF

clone size: few
D gene: -
V gene: TRBV5-1
J gene: TRBJ2-5
CDR3 DNA: TGCGCCAGCAGCTTCAAGACAGGATGGGAGACCCAGTACTTC
CDR3 protein: CASSFKTGWETQYF

clone size: -
D gene: TRBD2
V gene: TRBV29-1
J gene: TRBJ2-1
CDR3 DNA: TGCAGCGCTATTCGGACTAGCGCGGGCGATGAGCAGTTCTTC
CDR3 protein: CSAIRTSAGDEQFF

clone size: once
D gene: -
V gene: TRBV30
J gene: TRBJ1-1
CDR3 DNA: TGTGCCTGGAGTGTCGTCAGCCCCATGAACACTGAAGCTTTCTTT
CDR3 protein: CAWSVVSPMNTEAFF

clone size: -
D gene: TRBD1
V gene: TRBV27
J gene: TRBJ2-1
CDR3 DNA: TGTGCCAGCAGTGTGGGGACAGACTACAATGAGCAGTTCTTC
CDR3 protein: CASSVGTDYNEQFF

clone size: few
D gene: -
V gene: TRBV29-1
J gene: TRBJ2-1
CDR3 DNA: TGCAGCGTTGGAAGGACACAGGCTAATGAGCAGTTCTTC
CDR3 protein: CSVGRTQANEQFF

clone size: few
D gene: -
V gene: TRBV30
J gene: TRBJ2-1
CDR3 DNA: TGTGCCTGGAGCGCGGGCCTGTCTAATGAGCAGTTCTTC
CDR3 protein: CAWSAGLSNEQFF

clone size: -
D gene: TRBD2
V gene: TRBV29-1
J gene: TRBJ2-1
CDR3 DNA: TGCAGCGTTGAAGCGGCTAGCGGGAAGAATGAGCAGTTCTTC
CDR3 protein: CSVEAASGKNEQFF

clone size: -
D gene: -
V gene: TRBV29-1
J gene: TRBJ2-5
CDR3 DNA: TGCAGCGTCTTCGACAGGCAAGAGACCCAGTACTTC
CDR3 protein: CSVFDRQETQYF

clone size: -
D gene: -
V gene: TRBV11-2
J gene: TRBJ2-7
CDR3 DNA: TGTGCCAGCAGCTTAGGGTCCGAGCAGTACTTC
CDR3 protein: CASSLGSEQYF

clone size: few
D gene: -
V gene: TRBV29-1
J gene: TRBJ1-2
CDR3 DNA: TGCAGCGCCCCGGACAGTAACTATGGCTACACCTTC
CDR3 protein: CSAPDSNYGYTF

clone size: -
D gene: -
V gene: TRBV20-1
J gene: TRBJ1-2
CDR3 DNA: TGCAGTGCGAGGACAGCCTATGGCTACACCTTC
CDR3 protein: CSARTAYGYTF

clone size: -
D gene: -
V gene: TRBV5-1
J gene: TRBJ2-4
CDR3 DNA: TGCGCCAGCAGCCGACCCTCGACGGAAAACATTCAGTACTTC
CDR3 protein: CASSRPSTENIQYF

clone size: -
D gene: -
V gene: TRBV29-1
J gene: TRBJ2-5
CDR3 DNA: TGCAGCGTTGAAGTGCGCCCCAGTGAAGAGACCCAGTACTTC
CDR3 protein: CSVEVRPSEETQYF

clone size: -
D gene: -
V gene: TRBV28
J gene: TRBJ2-7
CDR3 DNA: TGTGCCAGCAGTCTGCGGATTACCTACGAGCAGTACTTC
CDR3 protein: CASSLRITYEQYF

clone size: -
D gene: -
V gene: TRBV30
J gene: TRBJ2-1
CDR3 DNA: TGTGCCTGGAGTGTAGAGGGGCTGGGCCAGTTCTTC
CDR3 protein: CAWSVEGLGQFF

clone size: -
D gene: -
V gene: TRBV11-2
J gene: TRBJ2-7
CDR3 DNA: TGTGCCAGCAGCTTCGATTACAGGGCATCACCCTACGAGCAGTACTTC
CDR3 protein: CASSFDYRASPYEQYF

clone size: few
D gene: -
V gene: TRBV7-9
J gene: TRBJ1-1
CDR3 DNA: TGTGCCAGCGCCCTGGGGGGCACTGAAGCTTTCTTT
CDR3 protein: CASALGGTEAFF

clone size: once
D gene: TRBD1
V gene: TRBV25-1
J gene: TRBJ1-2
CDR3 DNA: TGTGCCAGCAGTGGAATAGGACAGGGAGTCTCTGGCTACACCTTC
CDR3 protein: CASSGIGQGVSGYTF

clone size: few
D gene: -
V gene: TRBV29-1
J gene: TRBJ1-1
CDR3 DNA: TGCAGCGTCCCTTCCCCTTTGAACACTGAAGCTTTCTTT
CDR3 protein: CSVPSPLNTEAFF

clone size: few
D gene: TRBD1
V gene: TRBV29-1
J gene: TRBJ2-7
CDR3 DNA: TGCAGCGGAGACAGGGCCTCCTACGAGCAGTACTTC
CDR3 protein: CSGDRASYEQYF

clone size: few
D gene: TRBD1
V gene: TRBV29-1
J gene: TRBJ2-5
CDR3 DNA: TGCAGCGTTGAGAGGACAGGGAATGAGTGGGAGACCCAGTACTTC
CDR3 protein: CSVERTGNEWETQYF

clone size: few
D gene: -
V gene: TRBV28
J gene: TRBJ2-7
CDR3 DNA: TGTGCCAGCAGCGTAACTAGCAGCTACGAGCAGTACTTC
CDR3 protein: CASSVTSSYEQYF